This TCR beta chain was captured in a study of cytomegalovirus exposure and HLA in healthy donors. This clone was detected only a few times. V shed 5 bases and J shed 3 bases, with 8 bases lying between them. Looked up from germline, CDR1 is LNHDA and CDR2 is SQIVND (reference sequence). The CDR3 sequence is 13 residues long. Produced via immunoSEQ multiplex PCR; TCRdb's table is partial and in-frame only. The table lists some 290,000 clones, 70% to 90% of them singletons. The clonotype originates from a man aged 30-40 years in good health and CMV-seronegative. The sample was PBMCs. This rearrangement joins TRBV19 to TRBJ1-5; D is ambiguous. In DNA, the CDR3 is TGTGCCAGTAGTTTCCCAAACAATCAGCCCCAGCATTTT. This encodes CASSFPNNQPQHF.